This TCR beta chain was captured by sequencing in a study of CD8+ T cells in alopecia areata (dated by TCRdb to between 2018 and 2020). Concerning the study at large: Treated patients were enrolled in an open-label pilot trial of oral tofacitinib, 5 to 10 mg twice daily, for moderate-to-severe alopecia areata. Tofacitinib was administered for 6 to 18 months, and 6 months of follow-up off drug were then conducted to assess delayed response and recurrence. The SALT score, which quantifies the percentage of affected scalp surface area, was used to measure disease severity in treated patients. To study T cell clonal expansion in alopecia areata, the researchers applied high-throughput TCRbeta sequencing to both the C3H/HeJ mouse model and human patients. In humans, TCRbeta sequencing was performed on scalp tissue and on sorted CD4+ and CD8+ peripheral blood T cells from healthy controls and from patients with patchy or totalis/universalis alopecia areata. Tofacitinib-treated patients had biopsies at baseline and at 4 and 24 weeks of treatment, with a later scalp biopsy in several patients. Scalp clonality was compared among normal scalp (n=4), patchy alopecia areata scalp (n=8), and alopecia totalis/universalis scalp (n=8). The RNA source kit depended on sample type: the PAXgene miRNA kit for fixed scalp, the miRNeasy kit for PBMCs, and the RNeasy kit for mouse skin. Amplification of TCRbeta CDR3 regions was done by immunoSEQ multiplex PCR using 35 Vbeta forward primers and 13 Jbeta reverse primers.

On this clone: Its antigen remains unidentified. Base-call qualities are not available, and no considerably larger clone is one nucleotide away.

The library was generated by the immunoSEQ multiplex PCR assay. To provide template for TCR sequencing, every sample had RNA extracted and reverse transcribed into cDNA. SuperScript III was used to make first-strand cDNA, primed with a 2:1 mix of oligo-dT and random hexamers. A synthetic immune receptor repertoire was used to assess amplification bias, and residual bias was removed computationally. On the study's bioinformatics: Raw reads were preprocessed to remove errors, and CDR3 was defined by IMGT conventions from the conserved cysteine to phenylalanine. Clonality was computed as 1 minus the Shannon entropy, with the entropy normalized by log2 of the number of productive unique TCRs. Whether scalp clones were CD4 or CD8 was inferred by matching scalp TCRbeta sequences against CD4 and CD8 repertoires sorted from blood. TCRdb re-hosts the immuneACCESS table, in-frame sequences only. Its copies lack some clones; in the studies checked, an unresolved V gene accounts for under half of them, and the cause for the rest is not known. V and J calls and clone size are those listed in that table; D and trimming were worked out from the DNA. The sample profile shows about 200,000 clones; approximately 38% of them were found once. Of the sample, 0.48% falls within the top ten clones.

The paper as a whole reports these results and caveats: With tofacitinib, both scalp clonality and the number of expanded CD8+ clones among the top 100 scalp clones went down significantly. Compared with normal scalp, lesional scalp had higher clonality and more expanded CD8+ clones, particularly in alopecia totalis/universalis, a pattern that suggests antigenic drive. Unlike mouse skin, where gammadelta T cells dominate, normal human skin contains resident alphabeta T cells that get sequenced too, which complicates analysis of the scalp TCR repertoire. Because the treated cohort was small and had only one nonresponder, larger studies are needed to examine links between baseline CD8+ expansion and response. Many expanded lesional clones persisted in scalp and blood during tofacitinib treatment, which may partly explain relapse after stopping treatment. Shared TCR sequences between patients were less evident than in mice, which may be partly attributable to HLA diversity in the patient population.

The treatment or condition label here, explained by the study, means: oral pan-JAK inhibitor, 5-10 mg twice daily. Lesional scalp punch biopsies and peripheral blood were collected from alopecia areata patients. PBMCs were separated by density centrifugation and stained for CD3, CD4 and CD8, after which CD4+ and CD8+ T cells were sorted on a FACSAria. The receptor's source is a human donor with alopecia areata. The sequences come from CD4+ T cells sorted from blood, collected between weeks 30 and 35, from a patient treated with tofacitinib.

The CDR3 amino acid sequence is: CASSLKVGYTF. The nucleotides are TGTGCCAGCAGTTTAAAGGTTGGCTACACCTTC. The sequence links TRBV28 to TRBJ1-2; the D gene cannot be resolved reliably. The cysteine opens and the phenylalanine closes a CDR3 of 11 amino acids. CDR3 DNA is the only sequence kept; it has 33 bases, read in frame from the first base. The germline V gene gives CDR1 as MDHEN and CDR2 as SYDVKM. V loses 2 bases, J loses 7 bases, and the germline ends lie 5 bases apart.